This T cell receptor (beta chain) was profiled in a study of identical twins. At least ten counts were recorded for this clonotype. Its antigen remains unidentified. Each CDR3 protein gets one entry after TCRdb re-called the 5' RACE reads with MiXCR. The sample comprises 310,000 or so distinct CDR3 sequences, more than 6.5% of which are singletons, and over 2% rests with the top ten. Study observations and caveats: Where beta out-of-frame sequences were concerned, excess twin sharing was weaker.

The data were also submitted as part of a second study, on yellow fever vaccine responses in identical twins.

The sequence was collected from a woman in her late teens or twenties in good health. Sequences were obtained from memory (CD45RO+) T cells sorted from blood.

CDR3 coding DNA: TGCGCCAGCAGCCTCGACGGGGCCCCTGTCACCGGGGAGCTGTTTTTT. This codes for CASSLDGAPVTGELFF. The V gene is TRBV5-1, the J gene TRBJ2-2, with D possibly called TRBD1 or TRBD2 (5 bases each). Deletions cut 4 bases from V and 4 bases from J, with 17 bases between. CDR1 is SGHRS, CDR2 YFSETQ, per germline. There are 16 residues in the CDR3.